This T cell receptor (beta chain) came from a study of cytomegalovirus exposure and HLA in healthy donors. In its sample, this clone was seen a few times. The CDR3 totals 19 residues. The germline V gene encodes CDR1 SGHTA and CDR2 FQGNSA. V was pared by 5 bases and J by 2 bases, with 19 bases of the junction left unmatched. 60 Vbeta and 13 Jbeta primers were used in PCR. Repertoires were generated with immunoSEQ multiplex PCR, while TCRdb's copy carries only in-frame clones and drops some. The table has about 210,000 clones, over 75% seen once. The rearrangement uses TRBV7-2 and TRBJ2-7, with TRBD2 identical over 9 bases. This receptor was obtained from a male donor in good health and CMV-seronegative. The sample was PBMCs. CDR3 region: CASSADGTVAGGLAYEQYF. The CDR3 coding sequence is TGTGCCAGCAGCGCCGACGGGACGGTGGCGGGGGGGCTGGCCTACGAGCAGTACTTC.